One sample yielded the 11 T cell receptor beta chains listed below, sequenced in a study of blood T cell repertoires in COVID-19. Produced via immunoSEQ multiplex PCR; TCRdb's table is partial and in-frame only. The table includes roughly 260,000 clones, about nine tenths detected once. Sequencing was carried out using PBMCs or T cells enriched from blood (not recorded which). The receptors derive from a human donor in a cohort exposed to, infected with or recovered from COVID-19 (not recorded which). The donor label of this sample is uncertain.

This rearrangement joins TRBV30 to TRBJ1-2; no definite D call. The CDR3 is made up of 13 amino acids. The V end lost 2 bases, the J end lost 4 bases, and 11 bases lay between the germline ends. Germline V gene lookup returns CDR1 GTSNPN and CDR2 SVGIG (reference sequence). CDR3 sequence reads: CAWSPRESYGYTF. CDR3 bases: TGTGCCTGGAGTCCCCGGGAAAGCTATGGCTACACCTTC. The complete variable domain, with remaining parts taken from reference TRBV30 and TRBJ1-2, reads SQTIHQWPATLVQPVGSPLSLECTVEGTSNPNLYWYRQAAGRGLQLLFYSVGIGQISSEVPQNLSASRPQDRQFILSSKKLLLSDSGFYLCAWSPRESYGYTFGSGTRLTVV.

The chain recombines TRBV11-3 with TRBJ1-3; weak D call: TRBD1 (5 bases). V lost 5 bases and J 0 bases, leaving 11 bases between the germline ends. CDR3 length: 15 amino acids. CDR1 and CDR2 from the germline V gene are SGHNT and YENEEA. The CDR3 coding sequence is TGTGCCAGCAGCGAAGGGGCCAACTCTGGAAACACCATATATTTT. Its protein is CASSEGANSGNTIYF.

The chain combines TRBV7-9 with TRBJ1-1, with D unresolved. The V end was cut by 1 base, the J end by 4 bases, with 7 bases between. Germline assignment: CDR1 SEHNR and CDR2 FQNEAQ (reference sequence). The CDR3 totals 13 residues. CDR3 amino acids: CASSLGEPTEAFF. The CDR3 DNA reads as TGTGCCAGCAGCTTAGGCGAACCCACTGAAGCTTTCTTT.

The chain joins TRBV7-9 to TRBJ1-3; D perhaps matches TRBD1 (5 bases). This CDR3 is 16 amino acids long. Trimming took 5 bases from V and 0 from J, leaving 14 bases between them. Germline assignment: CDR1 SEHNR and CDR2 FQNEAQ (reference sequence). The CDR3 DNA reads as TGTGCCAGCAGCATGGGGCCTGTGGTCTCTGGAAACACCATATATTTT. It yields the protein CASSMGPVVSGNTIYF.

CDR3 bases: TGTGCCTGGAGTACCGGGACAGCCTTTGGAAACACCATATATTTT. Amino acids: CAWSTGTAFGNTIYF. The V gene is TRBV30, the J gene TRBJ1-3, with TRBD1 matching over 7 bases. Unmatched junction bases numbered 7, after V lost 2 bases and J lost 3 bases. The CDR3 covers 15 residues. Germline-derived CDR1 and CDR2 are GTSNPN and SVGIG (reference sequence).

Regarding this clone: The same CDR3 also results from other DNA sequences found in this sample. This chain connects TRBV6-5 to TRBJ1-2; 7 bases are shared with TRBD1. The CDR3 has 14 amino acids. Germline V gene data show CDR1 as MNHEY and CDR2 as SVGAGI. V lost 0 bases to trimming and J lost 2 bases; unmatched junction nucleotides: 0. The CDR3 DNA sequence: TGTGCCAGCAGTTACTCGACAGGGAACTATGGCTACACCTTC. This sequence encodes CASSYSTGNYGYTF.

The chain combines TRBV27 with TRBJ2-5, with 7 bases matching TRBD1. After removal of 6 bases from V and 5 bases from J, the junction contained 9 bases not matched to a gene. This CDR3 comprises 14 residues. Germline V CDR1 and CDR2: MNHEY, SMNVEV (reference sequence). The CDR3 here is CASSPNRGWETQYF. DNA of the CDR3: TGTGCCAGCAGCCCTAACAGGGGATGGGAGACCCAGTACTTC.

The genes are TRBV5-1 and TRBJ2-7; D perhaps matches TRBD2 (6 bases). V was cut by 6 bases and J by 0 bases, with 13 bases left in between. This CDR3 contains 14 residues. Germline V gives CDR1 SGHRS, CDR2 YFSETQ. The CDR3 loop is CASTPGGNSYEQYF. Written as DNA, the CDR3 is TGCGCCAGCACACCCGGGGGTAACTCCTACGAGCAGTACTTC. Full variable domain (missing parts from reference TRBV5-1 and TRBJ2-7): KAGVTQTPRYLIKTRGQQVTLSCSPISGHRSVSWYQQTPGQGLQFLFEYFSETQRNKGNFPGRFSGRQFSNSRSEMNVSTLELGDSALYLCASTPGGNSYEQYFGPGTRLTVT.

The chain has TRBV5-1 and TRBJ1-1; D gene ambiguous. V was trimmed by 4 bases and J by 2 bases, leaving 12 bases between them. The germline V gene has CDR1 SGHRS and CDR2 YFSETQ. The CDR3 has 14 amino acids. This CDR3 is CASSPLNRNTEAFF. CDR3 sequence (DNA): TGCGCCAGCAGCCCGCTTAACAGAAACACTGAAGCTTTCTTT.

The J gene is TRBJ1-2, the V gene TRBV7-2; 9 bases line up with TRBD1. The CDR3 has 14 residues. Germline loops: CDR1 SGHTA, CDR2 FQGNSA. V trimming: 5 bases; J trimming: 9 bases; junction bases outside the gene matches: 10. The CDR3 sequence: CASSNRGRGQSYTF. The CDR3 DNA reads as TGTGCCAGCAGCAACAGGGGGCGCGGCCAGAGCTACACCTTC.

This rearrangement joins TRBV19 to TRBJ2-2, with TRBD1 as a possible D gene (8 bases). V lost 10 bases to trimming and J lost 2 bases, with 17 bases between them. CDR1 is LNHDA, CDR2 SQIVND, per germline (reference sequence). The CDR3 covers 15 residues. The chain's CDR3 is CATANRGGNTGELFF. CDR3 nucleotide sequence: TGTGCCACTGCCAACAGGGGGGGTAACACCGGGGAGCTGTTTTTT.